Following are 26 T cell receptor beta chains from one sample sequenced in a study of T cells after yellow fever vaccination. TCRdb called the 5' RACE reads again in MiXCR, with one record for every CDR3 protein. The sample gives approximately 450,000 distinct CDR3 sequences, around 19% of which show up once; roughly 19% is in the top ten. Sequenced material: PBMCs, taken before the yellow fever booster vaccination. The receptor source for this set is a man between 18 and 29 years old who received the YFV17D yellow fever vaccine.

This chain connects TRBV27 to TRBJ1-1; D remains unclear. The CDR3 loop spans 13 amino acids. Germline loops: CDR1 MNHEY, CDR2 SMNVEV (reference sequence). V shed 6 bases and J shed 5 bases, with 13 bases lying between them. This CDR3 reads CASREAGFTEAFF. The CDR3 DNA is TGTGCCAGCAGGGAGGCAGGATTTACTGAAGCTTTCTTT.

The chain has TRBV5-4 and TRBJ1-2, with unresolved D. The CDR3 sequence is 13 residues long. Per germline, CDR1 SGHNT and CDR2 YYREEE (reference sequence). Trimming shortened V by 6 bases and J by 6 bases, and 15 bases separated the two germline ends. CDR3 residues: CASIEKTGNGYTF. DNA of the CDR3: TGTGCCAGCATTGAGAAGACGGGGAATGGCTACACCTTC.

The chain links TRBV12-3 or TRBV12-4 to TRBJ2-7, with 8 bases identical to TRBD2. With V trimmed by 5 bases and J by 3 bases, 6 bases remained unmatched. The length of the CDR3 is 14 residues. CDR3 bases: TGTGCCAGCAGTAGCGGGGGCTCCCACTACGAGCAGTACTTC. This sequence encodes CASSSGGSHYEQYF.

The table lists this clonotype with a few counts. The rearrangement links TRBV24-1 to TRBJ2-1; 10 nucleotides line up with TRBD2. The V gene end was trimmed by 4 bases and the J gene end by 2 bases; junction bases not matched to a gene: 4. Germline V gives CDR1 KGHDR, CDR2 SFDVKD. This CDR3 is built from 16 residues. CDR3 residues: CATSDGLAEAYNEQFF. In DNA form, the CDR3 reads TGTGCCACCAGTGACGGACTAGCGGAGGCCTACAATGAGCAGTTCTTC.

V usage is TRBV6-2 or TRBV6-3 and J usage is TRBJ2-3; TRBD2 matches 8 bases. Germline V lookup: CDR1 MNHEY, CDR2 SVGEGT. V gave up 6 bases and J gave up 5 bases; unmatched junction bases: 7. The CDR3 has 14 residues. In nucleotides, the CDR3 is TGTGCCAGCAGGCGGACTAGCTCCGGAGATACGCAGTATTTT. As protein: CASRRTSSGDTQYF.

This clonotype was seen a handful of times. The rearrangement joins TRBV20-1 to TRBJ2-3; 7 bases align to TRBD2. V lost 5 bases to trimming and J lost 4 bases; unmatched junction nucleotides: 9. The CDR3 is 14 amino acids. CDR1 is DFQATT, CDR2 SNEGSKA, per germline (reference sequence). The chain's CDR3 is CSAELGGFPDTQYF. CDR3 in DNA: TGCAGTGCTGAGCTCGGGGGGTTTCCAGATACGCAGTATTTT.

This chain connects TRBV4-1 to TRBJ1-3; D unclear. Trimming stripped 0 bases from V and 2 bases from J, with 8 bases between. Germline V CDR1 and CDR2: MGHRA, YSYEKL. CDR3 length equals 15 residues. This CDR3 reads CASSQDSFPGNTIYF. The CDR3 DNA is TGCGCCAGCAGCCAAGATTCCTTCCCTGGAAACACCATATATTTT.

J is TRBJ1-6 and V is TRBV4-1; D is uncertain. The V end was cut by 8 bases, the J end by 0 bases, with 8 bases between. This CDR3 contains 14 residues. Germline values: CDR1 MGHRA, CDR2 YSYEKL. The CDR3 region is CASRPSSYNSPLHF. The CDR3 DNA sequence: TGCGCCAGCCGACCAAGCTCCTATAATTCACCCCTCCACTTT.

The chain combines TRBV3-1 with TRBJ1-1; a weak D match, TRBD1 (5 bases). CDR1 is LGHDT, CDR2 YNNKEL, per germline (reference sequence). V lost 0 bases, J lost 8 bases, and 16 bases lay in between. The CDR3 is 15 residues long. CDR3 sequence (DNA): TGTGCCAGCAGCCAAGATCATACGGGGGTTGGGGAAGCTTTCTTT. It is translated as CASSQDHTGVGEAFF.

The genes are TRBV20-1 and TRBJ2-1; D unresolved. The CDR3 contains 12 residues. Looked up from germline, CDR1 is DFQATT and CDR2 is SNEGSKA (reference sequence). V gave up 3 bases and J gave up 2 bases, with 5 bases separating them. CDR3 residues: CSASNPYNEQFF. The DNA of the CDR3 is TGCAGTGCTAGTAACCCCTACAATGAGCAGTTCTTC.

This clonotype has at least ten counts. V is TRBV20-1 and J is TRBJ2-5, with D perhaps TRBD1 or TRBD2 (6 bases each). V gave up 3 bases and J gave up 3 bases, with 8 bases separating them. The CDR3 covers 12 residues. Germline CDR1 is DFQATT and CDR2 is SNEGSKA (reference sequence). CDR3 nucleotide sequence: TGCAGTGCTAGGGGGGGCGAAGAGACCCAGTACTTC. It is translated as CSARGGEETQYF.

This clonotype was seen only a few times. The chain joins TRBV3-1 to TRBJ2-7; D gene uncertain. V lost 4 bases to trimming and J lost 7 bases, with 8 bases between them. The CDR3 consists of 11 residues. Germline lookup yields CDR1 LGHDT and CDR2 YNNKEL (reference sequence). The CDR3 nucleotides are TGTGCCAGCAGCCTTCTCACGGAGCAGTACTTC. Its protein is CASSLLTEQYF.

Only a few counts were recorded for this clonotype. The chain employs TRBV12-3 or TRBV12-4 and TRBJ2-7; 12 positions agree with TRBD2. This CDR3 is 16 amino acids long. V lost 1 base to trimming and J lost 0 bases; unmatched junction nucleotides: 1. CDR3 sequence: CASSLGTSGTSYEQYF. The CDR3 DNA follows: TGTGCCAGCAGTTTAGGGACTAGCGGGACCTCCTACGAGCAGTACTTC.

This clonotype was detected only a few times. The V and J genes are TRBV6-5 and TRBJ1-1; D not resolved. V shed 2 bases and J shed 8 bases, with 9 bases lying between them. Per the germline V gene, CDR1 is MNHEY and CDR2 is SVGAGI. This CDR3 is 12 amino acids long. This CDR3 is CASSYEYGEAFF. The DNA for the CDR3 is TGTGCCAGCAGTTACGAGTACGGGGAAGCTTTCTTT.

V is TRBV28 and J is TRBJ1-1; D not resolved. Deletions cut 7 bases from V and 5 bases from J, with 11 bases between. Germline V gene sequence: CDR1 MDHEN, CDR2 SYDVKM. The CDR3 contains 12 residues. In nucleotides, the CDR3 is TGTGCCAGCATCCGCGCCGGAACTGAAGCTTTCTTT. This gives the protein CASIRAGTEAFF.

In this sample, this clonotype turned up a few times. V is TRBV23-1 and J is TRBJ1-5, with TRBD1 identical over 10 bases. TRBV23-1 is filed as an ORF, its function uncertain. V lost 4 bases, J lost 1 base, and 4 bases stayed unmatched. The length of the CDR3 is 16 residues. The CDR3 coding sequence is TGCGCCAGCAGTCCACGGACAGGGGGAAGCAATCAGCCCCAGCATTTT. Translated: CASSPRTGGSNQPQHF.

This clonotype was counted only a few times. J is TRBJ2-7 and V is TRBV5-5; 9 positions match TRBD1. Germline CDR1 reads SGHKS; CDR2 reads YYEKEE (reference sequence). J gave up 6 bases and V 4 bases, and 8 bases lay outside the gene matches. The CDR3 is 14 amino acids. Here the CDR3 reads CASSPGQGPFEQYF. The DNA for the CDR3 is TGTGCCAGCAGCCCGGGACAGGGACCCTTCGAGCAGTACTTC.

This clonotype was observed a few times. The CDR3 loop is CSARALAGFPNEQFF. CDR3 nucleotide sequence: TGCAGTGCTAGAGCCCTAGCGGGGTTCCCCAATGAGCAGTTCTTC. The rearrangement uses TRBV20-1 and TRBJ2-1, with TRBD2 matching 9 bases. Germline V gene data show CDR1 as DFQATT and CDR2 as SNEGSKA (reference sequence). CDR3 size: 15 residues. V shed 1 base, J shed 6 bases, and the junction held 7 bases outside the gene matches.

This clonotype was detected only a few times. This chain joins TRBV12-3 or TRBV12-4 and TRBJ2-7, with D possibly matching TRBD1 (7 bases). The CDR3 is made up of 13 amino acids. Trimming took 6 bases from V and 3 from J, leaving 12 bases between them. DNA for the CDR3: TGTGCCAGCAGGGCGGGACAGTACTACGAGCAGTACTTC. Translation gives CASRAGQYYEQYF.

The chain joins TRBV4-2 to TRBJ1-4; no reliable D call. The CDR3 is made up of 13 amino acids. CDR1 LGHNA and CDR2 YNFKEQ come from the germline V gene. With 0 bases removed from V and 8 bases from J, the gap between germline ends came to 7 bases. CDR3 protein: CASSQDAPEKLFF. The CDR3 DNA is TGTGCCAGCAGCCAAGACGCCCCCGAAAAACTGTTTTTT.

This clonotype was counted between two and nine times. The rearrangement links TRBV27 to TRBJ1-6, with TRBD1 as a possible D gene (5 bases). Germline loops: CDR1 MNHEY, CDR2 SMNVEV (reference sequence). Trimming shortened V by 1 base and J by 10 bases, and 5 bases separated the two germline ends. This CDR3 is built from 12 residues. CDR3 coding DNA: TGTGCCAGCAGTTTATGGGGGTCACCCCTCCACTTT. Its protein product is CASSLWGSPLHF.

V gene TRBV27 combines with J gene TRBJ2-7; a possible D gene is TRBD2 (6 bases). V was shortened by 1 base and J by 0 bases, with 10 bases between the two germline ends. CDR3 length equals 15 residues. CDR1 and CDR2 (germline): MNHEY, SMNVEV (reference sequence). For the CDR3, the DNA is TGTGCCAGCAGTTTATACGGGGGAAGCTCCTACGAGCAGTACGTC. This codes for CASSLYGGSSYEQYV.

In this sample, this clonotype turned up a few times. V is TRBV7-2 and J is TRBJ2-6, with D hard to call. V dropped 2 bases and J dropped 0 bases, with 8 bases sitting between them. The CDR3 extends over 16 amino acids. The germline V gene has CDR1 SGHTA and CDR2 FQGNSA. The CDR3 spells CASSLMATSGANVLTF. In DNA, the CDR3 is TGTGCCAGCAGCTTAATGGCCACCTCTGGGGCCAACGTCCTGACTTTC.

The CDR3 sequence is CASSGQRSREDTQYF. Here the CDR3 DNA reads TGTGCCAGCAGCGGACAACGGTCCCGGGAAGATACGCAGTATTTT. The chain has TRBV7-8 and TRBJ2-3, with D possibly being TRBD1 or TRBD2 (5 bases each). This CDR3 contains 15 residues. V was cut by 5 bases and J by 5 bases, with 17 bases left in between. The V gene's germline CDR1 is SGHVS and CDR2 FQNEAQ.

This clonotype was observed a handful of times. The CDR3 DNA sequence: TGCGCCAGCAGCCAGACCGGGACTAGAGCTGAGAATGAGCAGTTCTTC. Translation gives CASSQTGTRAENEQFF. The chain employs TRBV4-3 and TRBJ2-1; 8 nucleotides align to TRBD2. The germline CDR1 and CDR2 sequences are LGHNA and YSLEER. The CDR3 contains 16 residues. V lost 3 bases, J lost 7 bases, and 11 bases stayed unmatched.

The CDR3 region is CASSVDRGALNIQYF. CDR3 coding DNA: TGCGCCAGCAGCGTCGACAGGGGGGCTCTAAACATTCAGTACTTC. The chain couples TRBV5-1 to TRBJ2-4, with 9 bases identical to TRBD1. The V gene end was trimmed by 4 bases and the J gene end by 6 bases; junction bases not matched to a gene: 8. Per germline, CDR1 SGHRS and CDR2 YFSETQ. CDR3 length: 15 amino acids.